Each of the 21 T cell receptor beta chains below was sequenced from the same sample in a study of response to subunit inactivated influenza vaccine. TCRdb reanalysed the RT-PCR reads using MiXCR and keeps one entry per CDR3 protein. The repertoire holds roughly 700,000 distinct CDR3 sequences, with around 14% as singletons. The sequences come from PBMCs from blood, collected 12 days after vaccination. The receptors were gathered from a man aged 50-60 years who received an inactivated influenza vaccine.

This rearrangement joins TRBV12-3 or TRBV12-4 to TRBJ2-3, with a weak D call TRBD2 (6 bases). The CDR3 loop spans 14 amino acids. V was cut by 1 base and J by 3 bases, with 8 bases left in between. In DNA, the CDR3 is TGTGCCAGCAGTTTAGTAGCGGAGACAGATACGCAGTATTTT. The encoded protein is CASSLVAETDTQYF.

The genes are TRBV21-1 and TRBJ2-5. TRBV21-1 is reported as a pseudogene. The CDR3 is 17 residues long. CDR3 amino acids: CASSKEFQEMYQETQYF. The CDR3 region has the DNA TGTGCCAGCAGCAAAGAATTCCAGGAGATGTACCAAGAGACCCAGTACTTC.

The chain links TRBV5-1 to TRBJ2-7, with 9 nucleotides matching TRBD2. After removal of 0 bases from V and 4 bases from J, the junction contained 8 bases not matched to a gene. The V gene's germline CDR1 is SGHRS and CDR2 YFSETQ. CDR3 length: 16 amino acids. CDR3: CASSLEAGGRGYEQYF. The CDR3 DNA reads TGCGCCAGCAGCTTGGAGGCCGGCGGGAGGGGTTACGAGCAGTACTTC.

A few counts support this clonotype. The chain links TRBV7-2 to TRBJ2-1; TRBD2 agrees at 7 bases. CDR1 is SGHTA and CDR2 is FQGNSA in the germline V gene. The CDR3 is 17 residues long. V was pared by 4 bases and J by 2 bases, with 11 bases of the junction left unmatched. CDR3 sequence (DNA): TGTGCCAGCAGCTCGTCATGGAGCCGGGGGGCCTACAATGAGCAGTTCTTC. Its translation: CASSSSWSRGAYNEQFF.

This clonotype was detected a few times. The rearrangement links TRBV5-1 to TRBJ2-3; 11 bases are shared with TRBD2. Trimming took 0 bases from V and 5 from J; bases not matched to a gene: 5. The germline V gene has CDR1 SGHRS and CDR2 YFSETQ. The CDR3 loop spans 16 amino acids. As DNA, the CDR3 is TGCGCCAGCAGCTTGGGAAGTAGCGGGGGGGGAGATACGCAGTATTTT. It translates to CASSLGSSGGGDTQYF.

This clonotype was found a few times. The rearrangement uses TRBV29-1 and TRBJ2-5; D is unresolved. V lost 4 bases, J lost 2 bases, and 8 bases lay in between. Germline lookup yields CDR1 SQVTM and CDR2 ANQGSEA. CDR3 length equals 12 residues. The CDR3 DNA follows: TGCAGCGTTGGTCGGCGGCAAGAGACCCAGTACTTC. Its translation is CSVGRRQETQYF. The full variable domain, with the rest looked up from reference TRBV29-1 and TRBJ2-5, is SAVISQKPSRDICQRGTSLTIQCQVDSQVTMMFWYRQQPGQSLTLIATANQGSEATYESGFVIDKFPISRPNLTFSTLTVSNMSPEDSSIYLCSVGRRQETQYFGPGTRLLVL.

This chain links TRBV3-1 with TRBJ1-3; no clear D. This CDR3 comprises 13 residues. Trimming stripped 2 bases from V and 1 base from J, with 3 bases between. Germline-derived CDR1 and CDR2 are LGHDT and YNNKEL (reference sequence). In DNA form, the CDR3 reads TGTGCCAGCAGCCAAACATCTGGAAACACCATATATTTT. Translation: CASSQTSGNTIYF.

A remark on this clonotype: The germline gene is not matched at one end of the junction; a read error may be the cause. This chain uses TRBV3-1 with TRBJ2-7; a weak D match, TRBD2 (6 bases). The germline V gene encodes CDR1 LGHDT and CDR2 YNNKEL (reference sequence). CDR3 length equals 15 residues. The CDR3 DNA follows: TGTGCCAGTAGCCAAGAGATTAGCGGAGCCTACGAGCAGTACTTC. Translation gives CASSQEISGAYEQYF.

This clonotype occurred a few times. The chain has TRBV6-1 and TRBJ1-3; the match to TRBD1 covers 9 bases. Germline trimming cut 8 bases from V and 0 bases from J; bases unmatched to any gene: 5. This CDR3 is 15 amino acids long. Germline V gene lookup returns CDR1 MNHNS and CDR2 SASEGT. The CDR3 nucleotides are TGTGCCAGCGACAGGGGGTCAATCTCTGGAAACACCATATATTTT. Amino acids: CASDRGSISGNTIYF.

This clonotype occurred a few times. V usage is TRBV20-1 and J usage is TRBJ2-1; 7 bases line up with TRBD1. Germline CDR1 is DFQATT and CDR2 is SNEGSKA (reference sequence). The J segment lost 6 bases and the V segment lost 7 bases, leaving 0 bases of the junction unmatched. The CDR3 has 10 amino acids. The CDR3 DNA follows: TGCAGTGGACAGGGCAATGAGCAGTTCTTC. This codes for CSGQGNEQFF.

This clonotype was detected ten times or more. V usage is TRBV12-3 or TRBV12-4 and J usage is TRBJ2-7, with 9 bases matching TRBD1. V trimming: 6 bases; J trimming: 3 bases; junction bases outside the gene matches: 6. The CDR3 is 14 amino acids. The CDR3 bases are TGTGCCAGCAGCTCCGGGACAGGGTTCTACGAGCAGTACTTC. Amino acids: CASSSGTGFYEQYF.

This clonotype was seen a handful of times. The rearrangement uses TRBV6-1 and TRBJ2-2; D gene ambiguous. CDR1 is MNHNS and CDR2 is SASEGT in the germline V gene. V was shortened by 7 bases and J by 5 bases, with 11 bases between the two germline ends. This CDR3 is built from 13 residues. The CDR3, as DNA: TGTGCCAGCACCAACCTGGGGACCGGGGAGCTGTTTTTT. Protein product: CASTNLGTGELFF.

The chain carries TRBV28 and TRBJ1-1, with D possibly TRBD1 on 6 matching bases. The CDR3 sequence is 15 residues long. The germline V gene encodes CDR1 MDHEN and CDR2 SYDVKM. V was clipped by 2 bases and J by 5 bases, with 15 bases between them. CDR3 coding DNA: TGTGCCAGCAGTTTAGCGTCAGGGGTCGTGACTGAAGCTTTCTTT. Its translation is CASSLASGVVTEAFF.

The rearrangement links TRBV30 to TRBJ2-5, with 8 positions matching TRBD2. The germline V gene encodes CDR1 GTSNPN and CDR2 SVGIG (reference sequence). The CDR3 consists of 13 residues. The V and J ends lost 0 bases and 3 bases, in that order; junction bases with no gene match: 0. The CDR3 is CAWSVLAEETQYF. For the CDR3, the DNA is TGTGCCTGGAGTGTACTAGCGGAAGAGACCCAGTACTTC.

This clonotype was detected a few times. This chain uses TRBV29-1 with TRBJ2-1; TRBD1 matches 11 bases. Per the germline V gene, CDR1 is SQVTM and CDR2 is ANQGSEA. Losses at the gene ends were 8 bases for V and 7 bases for J; bases not matched to a gene: 7. This CDR3 has 13 residues. The CDR3 bases are TGCAGCACCGGACAGGGGGCGAGGAATGAGCAGTTCTTC. Its translation: CSTGQGARNEQFF.

This chain uses TRBV15 with TRBJ2-4, with D maybe TRBD2 (5 bases). TRBJ2-1 matches the DNA end more closely, so the J call is doubtful. Looked up from germline, CDR1 is LNHNV and CDR2 is YYDKDF (reference sequence). This CDR3 has 16 amino acids. This CDR3 reads CATSRDYGVTGNIQFF. The CDR3 nucleotides are TGTGCCACCAGCAGAGATTATGGGGTCACGGGAAACATTCAGTTCTTC.

J is TRBJ2-1 and V is TRBV7-9; tentative D call: TRBD1 (6 bases). The CDR3 runs 15 residues. V gave up 5 bases and J gave up 0 bases, with 11 bases separating them. The germline gives CDR1 SEHNR, CDR2 FQNEAQ (reference sequence). This CDR3 is CASSLRDTSYNEQFF. DNA of the CDR3: TGTGCCAGCAGCCTCCGGGACACCTCCTACAATGAGCAGTTCTTC.

This clonotype was detected a few times. The rearrangement uses TRBV20-1 and TRBJ2-1; 8 nucleotides line up with TRBD2. The CDR3 runs 15 residues. Trimming at V came to 3 bases and at J to 4 bases, leaving 8 bases not matched to a gene. Germline CDR1 and CDR2: DFQATT and SNEGSKA (reference sequence). CDR3 DNA: TGCAGTGCTAGGAGGGGGACTAGAGCTTACAATGAGCAGTTCTTC. It codes for CSARRGTRAYNEQFF.

This clonotype was seen more than once but under ten times. This chain connects TRBV25-1 to TRBJ2-1; 10 bases agree with TRBD2. Germline V CDR1 and CDR2: MGHDK, SYGVNS. The trim removed 4 bases at V and 0 bases at J, leaving 18 bases unmatched. The CDR3 length is 21 residues. Written as DNA, the CDR3 is TGTGCCAGCAGTGGCCCCGCATGGAAGCGGGAGGGCGCGAGCTCCTACAATGAGCAGTTCTTC. Its translation is CASSGPAWKREGASSYNEQFF.

This clonotype has a count of ten or more. The CDR3 DNA reads TGTGCCAGCAGCCCCGGACTAGCGGGAGAGCCCCGCCAAGAGACCCAGTACTTC. It yields the protein CASSPGLAGEPRQETQYF. This chain uses TRBV11-2 with TRBJ2-5; 13 nucleotides align to TRBD2. The CDR3 extends over 18 amino acids. With V trimmed by 5 bases and J by 1 base, 10 bases remained unmatched. Germline CDR1 SGHAT, CDR2 FQNNGV. Full variable domain (rest looked up from reference TRBV11-2 and TRBJ2-5): EAGVAQSPRYKIIEKRQSVAFWCNPISGHATLYWYQQILGQGPKLLIQFQNNGVVDDSQLPKDRFSAERLKGVDSTLKIQPAKLEDSAVYLCASSPGLAGEPRQETQYFGPGTRLLVL.

In its sample, this clonotype was seen many times. The chain uses TRBV7-9 and TRBJ1-4; D is uncertain. V was pared by 3 bases and J by 5 bases, with 13 bases between. CDR1 SEHNR and CDR2 FQNEAQ come from the germline V gene (reference sequence). The CDR3 loop spans 15 amino acids. The CDR3 nucleotides read TGTGCCAGCAGCTTCGGGTTTCGACGGAATGAAAAACTGTTTTTT. Its protein product is CASSFGFRRNEKLFF. The variable domain in full, with the rest retrieved from reference TRBV7-9 and TRBJ1-4, is DTGVSQNPRHKITKRGQNVTFRCDPISEHNRLYWYRQTLGQGPEFLTYFQNEAQLEKSRLLSDRFSAERPKGSFSTLEIQRTEQGDSAMYLCASSFGFRRNEKLFFGSGTQLSVL.